This TCR beta chain appears in the sequencing data of a study of OX40 agonist ivuxolimab in advanced cancers. Trimming removed 5 bases from V and 7 bases from J; junction bases left unmatched: 12. The germline CDR1 and CDR2 sequences are SGHTA and FQGNSA. The CDR3 sequence is 15 residues long. The assay was immunoSEQ multiplex PCR, and TCRdb's table has in-frame clones only and misses some. Of fewer than 30,000 clones detected, approximately 83% appear once; the ten largest clones hold 48%. Study-wide points: It was also the case that some nonresponders had low normalized T-cell clonal expansion.

With regard to this clone: Its target is not known.

The sequencing used CD4+ or CD8+ T cells sorted from blood, collected in a trial of the OX40 agonist ivuxolimab. The chain has TRBV7-2 and TRBJ2-7; 9 nucleotides align to TRBD1. This sequence was found in an adult with an advanced solid tumor such as melanoma, head and neck, liver or kidney cancer. CDR3 DNA sequence: TGTGCCAGCAGCCCAGGGGCACAGGGGGCAGGAGAGCAGTACTTC. Translating gives CASSPGAQGAGEQYF.